The 21 T cell receptor beta chains below come from one sample, sequenced in a study of CD8+CD57+ T cells in acquired aplastic anemia. TCR beta VDJ and CDR3 profiles were obtained from a genomic DNA template. One entry per CDR3 protein results from TCRdb running MiXCR on the reads. The sample includes hundreds of thousands of distinct CDR3 sequences, 25% to 40% of them seen just once. The patients chosen for sequencing had shown expansion of CD8+CD57+ cells (detected by flow cytometry). The sample comprised sorted CD4+, CD8+, or CD8+CD57+ T cells (not recorded which) from PBMCs. These receptor sequences come from a human donor with aplastic anemia.

The sample holds many counts of this clonotype. V is TRBV2 and J is TRBJ1-1; D is uncertain. The germline V gene has CDR1 SNHLY and CDR2 FYNNEI. V was cut by 3 bases and J by 6 bases, with 11 bases left in between. There are 13 residues in the CDR3. The CDR3 region is CASSDLRPSEAFF. The CDR3 region has the DNA TGTGCCAGCAGTGACTTGCGGCCATCTGAAGCTTTCTTT.

The chain is built from TRBV7-3 and TRBJ2-1; no reliable D call. The CDR3 is made up of 15 amino acids. V was cut by 1 base and J by 7 bases, with 14 bases left in between. Germline CDR1 reads SGHTA; CDR2 reads FQGTGA. As DNA, the CDR3 is TGTGCCAGCAGCTTAATCTCTACAACCGGGAATGAGCAGTTCTTC. This translates into CASSLISTTGNEQFF. Drawing the rest from reference TRBV7-3 and TRBJ2-1, the complete variable domain is GAGVSQTPSNKVTEKGKYVELRCDPISGHTALYWYRQSLGQGPEFLIYFQGTGAADDSGLPNDRFFAVRPEGSVSTLKIQRTERGDSAVYLCASSLISTTGNEQFFGPGTRLTVL.

Many counts were recorded for this clonotype. The chain combines TRBV2 with TRBJ1-1; 9 bases line up with TRBD1. In germline, CDR1 is SNHLY, CDR2 FYNNEI. V was pared by 9 bases and J by 2 bases, with 4 bases of the junction left unmatched. The CDR3 loop spans 13 amino acids. The CDR3 region is CASKGQGNTEAFF. CDR3 bases: TGTGCCAGTAAGGGACAGGGAAACACTGAAGCTTTCTTT.

Ten or more counts support this clonotype. V and J are TRBV20-1 and TRBJ1-2, with 8 bases identical to TRBD1. The CDR3 has 13 amino acids. V lost 6 bases, J lost 4 bases, and 7 bases stayed unmatched. Germline CDR1 and CDR2: DFQATT and SNEGSKA (reference sequence). The CDR3 DNA follows: TGCAGTGCAGCAACAGGGGGTGGCTATGGCTACACCTTC. Translating gives CSAATGGGYGYTF.

The V call is TRBV7-6, the J call TRBJ2-7; TRBD1 agrees at 10 bases. Germline lookup yields CDR1 SGHVS and CDR2 FNYEAQ. The CDR3 totals 14 residues. Trimming cost V 5 bases and J 5 bases; bases outside gene matches: 6. The CDR3 reads CASSPRDRGNEQYF. CDR3 DNA sequence: TGTGCCAGCAGCCCGCGGGACAGGGGTAACGAGCAGTACTTC. Looking up the rest from reference TRBV7-6 and TRBJ2-7 gives the full variable domain: GAGVSQSPRYKVTKRGQDVALRCDPISGHVSLYWYRQALGQGPEFLTYFNYEAQQDKSGLPNDRFSAERPEGSISTLTIQRTEQRDSAMYRCASSPRDRGNEQYFGPGTRLTVT.

With respect to this clonotype: This could be a read error, since a much larger clone is one nucleotide away. J is TRBJ1-2 and V is TRBV7-8; the D gene is possibly TRBD1 (6 bases). Trimming removed 5 bases from V and 3 bases from J, with 19 bases in between. The CDR3 contains 16 residues. Germline V lookup: CDR1 SGHVS, CDR2 FQNEAQ. The CDR3 sequence is CASSPQLAGADYGYTF. The CDR3 DNA reads TGTGCCAGCAGCCCTCAATTGGCGGGGGCTGACTATGGCTACACCTTC.

This clonotype appeared many times. The chain joins TRBV7-2 to TRBJ2-7; 10 bases line up with TRBD1. The CDR3 extends over 15 amino acids. The junction had 7 bases not matched to a gene; V was cut back by 5 bases and J by 3 bases. Germline CDR1 is SGHTA and CDR2 is FQGNSA. CDR3 nucleotide sequence: TGTGCCAGCAGCCAATCCGGGACAGGGGACTACGAGCAGTACTTC. Amino acid sequence: CASSQSGTGDYEQYF.

This clonotype has ten or more counts. The chain joins TRBV20-1 to TRBJ1-6; D ambiguous. CDR1 is DFQATT, CDR2 SNEGSKA, per germline (reference sequence). This CDR3 spans 14 amino acids. V gave up 3 bases and J gave up 0 bases, with 6 bases separating them. The CDR3 spells CSASPGSYNSPLHF. Written as DNA, the CDR3 is TGCAGTGCTAGTCCGGGCTCCTATAATTCACCCCTCCACTTT.

This clonotype occurred many times. The V call is TRBV20-1, the J call TRBJ1-6; D call uncertain. Germline assignment: CDR1 DFQATT and CDR2 SNEGSKA (reference sequence). Between the trimmed V and J ends, which lost 6 bases and 6 bases, there was a span of 15 bases. There are 14 residues in the CDR3. The CDR3 reads CSAGAGMGNSPLHF. Here the CDR3 DNA reads TGCAGTGCCGGCGCGGGGATGGGTAATTCACCCCTCCACTTT.

There are many counts of this clonotype. V gene TRBV29-1 combines with J gene TRBJ1-1; D is unclear. Germline values: CDR1 SQVTM, CDR2 ANQGSEA. The CDR3 covers 12 residues. V lost 3 bases and J lost 0, with 5 bases in between. The CDR3 DNA reads as TGCAGCGTTGACCCCATGAACACTGAAGCTTTCTTT. The encoded protein is CSVDPMNTEAFF.

The chain recombines TRBV7-9 with TRBJ2-7; D remains unclear. The CDR3 runs 13 residues. Trimming took 6 bases from V and 1 from J, leaving 10 bases between them. The germline V gene encodes CDR1 SEHNR and CDR2 FQNEAQ (reference sequence). CDR3 amino acids: CASRPSWSYEQYF. The CDR3 DNA sequence: TGTGCCAGCAGACCGTCCTGGTCCTACGAGCAGTACTTC.

This clonotype was counted at least ten times. The chain uses TRBV7-2 and TRBJ1-5; possibly TRBD1 for D (6 bases). Germline V CDR1 and CDR2: SGHTA, FQGNSA. The CDR3 is made up of 13 amino acids. V was trimmed by 8 bases and J by 7 bases, leaving 15 bases between them. The CDR3 DNA follows: TGTGCCAGCGGGGGCAGGGAGGGACAGCCCCAGCATTTT. This gives the protein CASGGREGQPQHF.

This clonotype has only a few counts. V and J are TRBV6-1 and TRBJ1-3; D unresolved. The V end lost 5 bases, the J end lost 2 bases, and 10 bases lay between the germline ends. The CDR3 is 14 residues long. The germline V gene has CDR1 MNHNS and CDR2 SASEGT. The CDR3, as DNA: TGTGCCAGCAGTCCCCAAAGCCCTGGAAACACCATATATTTT. This encodes CASSPQSPGNTIYF.

This clonotype was picked up a small number of times. This chain links TRBV7-2 with TRBJ2-2; D call uncertain. With 6 bases removed from V and 2 bases from J, the gap between germline ends came to 10 bases. The CDR3 runs 14 residues. CDR1 is SGHTA, CDR2 FQGNSA, per germline. This CDR3 is CASRPGFNTGELFF. In nucleotides, the CDR3 is TGTGCCAGCAGGCCGGGCTTTAACACCGGGGAGCTGTTTTTT.

CDR3 region: CAISESAGADNYGYTF. Here the CDR3 DNA reads TGTGCCATCAGTGAGTCGGCAGGAGCCGATAACTATGGCTACACCTTC. The genes are TRBV10-3 and TRBJ1-2; D gene unclear. The germline V gene has CDR1 ENHRY and CDR2 SYGVKD. The V gene lost 0 bases and the J gene lost 1 base, with 12 bases spanning the gap. The CDR3 covers 16 residues.

The chain joins TRBV18 to TRBJ1-3; D is perhaps TRBD1 (5 bases). V lost 4 bases to trimming and J lost 0 bases, with 10 bases between them. Germline V gene data show CDR1 as KGHSH and CDR2 as LQKENI. This CDR3 comprises 15 residues. The CDR3 here is CASSLDISSGNTIYF. In DNA, the CDR3 is TGTGCCAGCTCACTGGACATCAGCTCTGGAAACACCATATATTTT.

A few counts support this clonotype. This sequence joins TRBV12-3 or TRBV12-4 and TRBJ2-7; tentatively, D is TRBD1 (7 bases). Trimming took off 7 bases at V and 6 bases at J, with 22 bases between the two ends. The CDR3 spans 15 residues. The CDR3 reads CASNPGGPLFSEQYF. CDR3 sequence (DNA): TGTGCCAGCAACCCAGGGGGGCCGTTGTTCTCCGAGCAGTACTTC.

The V call is TRBV4-1, the J call TRBJ2-5; D may match TRBD1 or TRBD2 (6 bases each). In germline, CDR1 is MGHRA, CDR2 YSYEKL. The CDR3 is made up of 17 amino acids. Trimming took off 2 bases at V and 3 bases at J, with 19 bases between the two ends. The chain's CDR3 is CASSQFGGTSTEETQYF. Here the CDR3 DNA reads TGCGCCAGCAGCCAATTCGGAGGGACAAGTACCGAAGAGACCCAGTACTTC.

The V and J genes are TRBV13 and TRBJ2-2, with 7 bases fitting TRBD1. The CDR3 contains 15 residues. Germline V gene sequence: CDR1 PRHDT, CDR2 FYEKMQ (reference sequence). The junction had 4 bases not matched to a gene; V was cut back by 4 bases and J by 2 bases. CDR3 coding DNA: TGTGCCAGCAGCTACCGACAGGGTAACACCGGGGAGCTGTTTTTT. Its protein is CASSYRQGNTGELFF. The full variable domain, its missing parts supplied by reference TRBV13 and TRBJ2-2, is AAGVIQSPRHLIKEKRETATLKCYPIPRHDTVYWYQQGPGQDPQFLISFYEKMQSDKGSIPDRFSAQQFSDYHSELNMSSLELGDSALYFCASSYRQGNTGELFFGEGSRLTVL.

The genes are TRBV7-9 and TRBJ2-5; no reliable D call. The CDR3 is 13 amino acids. Deletions cut 6 bases from V and 4 bases from J, with 12 bases between. Germline loops: CDR1 SEHNR, CDR2 FQNEAQ (reference sequence). The DNA of the CDR3 is TGTGCCAGCAGGCTTACCTCGGGAGAGACCCAGTACTTC. This translates into CASRLTSGETQYF. The full variable domain, with the rest looked up from reference TRBV7-9 and TRBJ2-5, is DTGVSQNPRHKITKRGQNVTFRCDPISEHNRLYWYRQTLGQGPEFLTYFQNEAQLEKSRLLSDRFSAERPKGSFSTLEIQRTEQGDSAMYLCASRLTSGETQYFGPGTRLLVL.

The CDR3: CSSSDRYNSPLHF. For the CDR3, the DNA is TGCAGCTCATCGGACAGATATAATTCACCCCTCCACTTT. The chain employs TRBV29-1 and TRBJ1-6, with D possibly being TRBD1 (6 bases). CDR1 is SQVTM, CDR2 ANQGSEA, per germline. The CDR3 is 13 residues long. Between the trimmed V and J ends, which lost 8 bases and 4 bases, there was a span of 12 bases.